This T cell receptor beta chain stems from a study of blood T cell repertoires in COVID-19. For the study at large: The United States, Italy and Spain were the sources of the acute and convalescent COVID-19 samples. T cells, B-cell-depleted T cells, or PBMCs provided the cDNA or gDNA that served as material.

Seattle participants joined during active infection and were tracked over time. Germline values: CDR1 SQVTM, CDR2 ANQGSEA. Deletions cut 7 bases from V and 4 bases from J, with 30 bases between. The CDR3 has 18 amino acids. TCRdb's copy holds only in-frame clones and misses some; the assay was immunoSEQ multiplex PCR. The table records approximately 290,000 clones, approximately 91% of them present only once. This clonotype originated in a woman aged 25-40 years with COVID-19, enrolled during active disease. This sequence joins TRBV29-1 and TRBJ2-3; D not certain. The sample consisted of peripheral blood. CDR3 in amino acids: CSALSQNPGTTRPDTQYF. CDR3 sequence (DNA): TGCAGCGCGTTGTCGCAAAACCCTGGCACTACACGGCCAGATACGCAGTATTTT.